This T cell receptor (beta chain) was observed in a study of cytotoxic CD8 clonotypes in ibrutinib-treated CLL. Overall study context: Patients: fewer than 12 relapsed/refractory, approximately 15 treatment-naive, approximately 18 IGHV unmutated.

Method: immunoSEQ multiplex PCR; TCRdb's copy keeps in-frame clones and lacks some. The sample records some 130,000 clones, 76% being singletons. This CDR3 region has 16 residues. Looked up from germline, CDR1 is SEHNR and CDR2 is FQNEAQ (reference sequence). With V trimmed by 5 bases and J by 4 bases, 10 bases remained unmatched. The sequence derives from a human donor with chronic lymphocytic leukemia. V gene TRBV7-9 combines with J gene TRBJ2-7; TRBD2 aligns across 11 bases. Source: PBMCs, taken after 24 months of ibrutinib treatment. CDR3 sequence: CASSPSPSGGRYEQYF. CDR3 nucleotide sequence: TGTGCCAGCAGCCCCTCCCCTAGCGGGGGGCGATACGAGCAGTACTTC.